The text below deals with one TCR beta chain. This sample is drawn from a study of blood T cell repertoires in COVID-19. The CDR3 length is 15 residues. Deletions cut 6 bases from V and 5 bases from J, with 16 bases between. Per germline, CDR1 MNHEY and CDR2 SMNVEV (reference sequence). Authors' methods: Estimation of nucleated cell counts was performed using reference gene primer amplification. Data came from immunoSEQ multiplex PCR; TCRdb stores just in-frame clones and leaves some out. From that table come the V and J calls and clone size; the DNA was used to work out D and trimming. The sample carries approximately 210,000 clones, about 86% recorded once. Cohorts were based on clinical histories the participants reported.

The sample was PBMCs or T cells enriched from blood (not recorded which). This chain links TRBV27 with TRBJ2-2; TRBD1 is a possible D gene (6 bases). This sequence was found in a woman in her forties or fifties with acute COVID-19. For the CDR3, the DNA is TGTGCCAGCAGAACGAACAGGGACCGGACCGGGGAGCTGTTTTTT. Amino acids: CASRTNRDRTGELFF.